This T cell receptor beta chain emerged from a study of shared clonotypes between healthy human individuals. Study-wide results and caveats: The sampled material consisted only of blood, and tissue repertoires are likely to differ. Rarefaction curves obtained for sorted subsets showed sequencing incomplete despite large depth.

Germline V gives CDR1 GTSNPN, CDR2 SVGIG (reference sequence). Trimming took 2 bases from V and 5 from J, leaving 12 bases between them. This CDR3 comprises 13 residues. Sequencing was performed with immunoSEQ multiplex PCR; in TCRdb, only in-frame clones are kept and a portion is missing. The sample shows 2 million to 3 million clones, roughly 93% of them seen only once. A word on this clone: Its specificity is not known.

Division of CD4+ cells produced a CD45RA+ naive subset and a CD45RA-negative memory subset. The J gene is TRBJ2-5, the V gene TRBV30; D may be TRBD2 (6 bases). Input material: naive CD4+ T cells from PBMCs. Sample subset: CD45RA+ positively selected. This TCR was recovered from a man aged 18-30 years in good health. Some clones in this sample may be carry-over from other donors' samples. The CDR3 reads CAWSHGGGETQYF. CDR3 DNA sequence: TGTGCCTGGAGTCATGGAGGAGGGGAGACCCAGTACTTC.